The rows below give T cell receptor beta chains drawn from one sample of a study of control samples from healthy donors and cancer patients. Produced via immunoSEQ multiplex PCR; TCRdb's table is partial and in-frame only. This table has about 58,000 clones, about 89% appearing once. Source material: PBMCs. The receptor source for this set is a woman aged 60-70 years with lung cancer. Both conserved end residues are part of each CDR3. Each record gives: V gene, CDR3 protein.

V: TRBV5-1
CDR3: CASSIGQGEKLFF

V: TRBV5-4
CDR3: CASSLEGGGQAGELFF

V: TRBV9
CDR3: CASSVAGETDTQYF

V: TRBV19
CDR3: CASSIGASRDTQYF

V: TRBV11-2
CDR3: CASSPGTESHYGYTF

V: TRBV5-6
CDR3: CASSTGGGAQADTQYF

V: TRBV5-1
CDR3: CASSLGASADTQYF

V: TRBV30
CDR3: CAWSFTPAYEQYF

V: TRBV5-1
CDR3: CASSLVANEKLFF

V: TRBV24-1
CDR3: CATTPAGGPGETQYF

V: TRBV6-6
CDR3: CASSFRTRYTEAFF

V: TRBV19
CDR3: CASSRGFYSGTSGRADTQYF

V: TRBV27
CDR3: CASSSLGQGPYGYTF

V: TRBV13
CDR3: CASSDTTDHYGYTF

V: TRBV19
CDR3: CASSPQGTYTEAFF

V: TRBV11-2
CDR3: CASSLYGVGLTEAFF

V: TRBV5-1
CDR3: CASGTLPDGLEAFF

V: TRBV7-9
CDR3: CASSVSGQGYAEQFF

V: TRBV6-1
CDR3: CASSDDVGGAYGYTF

V: TRBV24-1
CDR3: CATSDSSGGGSYNEQFF

V: TRBV19
CDR3: CASSIFENTEAFF

V: TRBV11-3
CDR3: CASSSKTSENTNEQFF

V: TRBV20-1
CDR3: CSASGATLGQETQYF

V: TRBV24-1
CDR3: CATSDFIGGRYEQFF

V: TRBV10-3
CDR3: CAISEGASGNQETQYF

V: TRBV9
CDR3: CASSESPTGNTEAFF

V: TRBV4-1
CDR3: CASSTPLAYNEQFF

V: TRBV6-5
CDR3: CASRWANGEKLFF

V: TRBV21-1
CDR3: CASSKVGGHTEAFF

V: TRBV5-1
CDR3: CASSLYQGKSSPLHF

V: TRBV3-1/TRBV3-2
CDR3: CASSRVGGTLNTEAFF

V: TRBV5-1
CDR3: CASSLRSGTGRPYGYTF

V: TRBV19
CDR3: CATYEYEQYF

V: TRBV28
CDR3: CALGRGSNQPQHF

V: TRBV28
CDR3: CAGLQGKRAFF

V: TRBV10-1
CDR3: CASTQPGGMTGTSTDTQYF

V: TRBV28
CDR3: CASKLTGAQAFF

V: TRBV9
CDR3: CASSVAWETEAFF

V: TRBV19
CDR3: CASSPLGTNTEAFF

V: TRBV6-5
CDR3: CASRLERGGELFF

V: TRBV7-2
CDR3: CASSLASGGGQETQYF

V: TRBV27
CDR3: CASSIGQGLYEQYF

V: TRBV12-3/TRBV12-4
CDR3: CASSDGYEQYF

V: TRBV6-5
CDR3: CASTPGTGGTGELFF

V: TRBV18
CDR3: CASSPRLVSSNQPQHF

V: TRBV30
CDR3: CAWSVYWSRQGNQPQHF

V: TRBV15
CDR3: CATSSGQRVLAGEQYF

V: TRBV6-5
CDR3: CASITSGRPGAGYTF

V: TRBV5-5
CDR3: CASSLSPGDQPQHF

V: TRBV11-2
CDR3: CASSLNLAGSSYEQYF

V: TRBV5-1
CDR3: CASSNTSGGNYGYTF

V: TRBV10-3
CDR3: CAISEQAYEQYF

V: TRBV3-1/TRBV3-2
CDR3: CASSQGQGGSPLHF

V: TRBV18
CDR3: CASSPTGGSNQPQHF

V: TRBV20-1
CDR3: CSARDREEQYF

V: TRBV7-9
CDR3: CASSLTGVLYEQYF

V: TRBV4-2
CDR3: CASSQAGSGNTIYF

V: TRBV28
CDR3: CASSLGGKNTEAFF